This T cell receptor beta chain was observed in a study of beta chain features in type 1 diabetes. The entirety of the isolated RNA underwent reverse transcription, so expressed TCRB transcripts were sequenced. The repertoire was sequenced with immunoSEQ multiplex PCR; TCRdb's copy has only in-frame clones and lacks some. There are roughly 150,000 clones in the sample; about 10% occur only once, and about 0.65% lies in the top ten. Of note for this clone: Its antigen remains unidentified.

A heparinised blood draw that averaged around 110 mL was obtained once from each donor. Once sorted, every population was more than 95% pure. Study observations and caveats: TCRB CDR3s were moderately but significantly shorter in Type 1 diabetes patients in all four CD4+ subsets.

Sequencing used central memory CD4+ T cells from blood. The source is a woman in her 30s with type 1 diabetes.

CDR3 sequence reads: CASSVGSAIYEQYF. In DNA form, the CDR3 reads TGTGCCAGCAGCGTCGGGAGTGCAATCTACGAGCAGTACTTC. The V call is TRBV9, the J call TRBJ2-7, with D possibly matching TRBD2 (6 bases). V shed 2 bases and J shed 3 bases, with 12 bases lying between them. This CDR3 has 14 residues. Looked up from germline, CDR1 is SGDLS and CDR2 is YYNGEE.